The 15 T cell receptor beta chains below all came from one sample that was sequenced in a study of CD8 T cells in ankylosing spondylitis. Findings of the study overall: Characteristic, it appeared, of ankylosing spondylitis blood was a TCR beta motif of several highly homologous variants.

MiXCR, run by TCRdb on the 5' RACE reads, gives a single entry per CDR3 protein. The sample yields around 770,000 distinct CDR3 sequences, around 20% seen once. The antigens of these receptors remain unknown. The sample consisted of blood, either unsorted or a sorted T cell fraction (not recorded which). All receptors derive from a male donor with ankylosing spondylitis.

The V call is TRBV7-9, the J call TRBJ2-3; 7 bases line up with TRBD1. After removal of 5 bases from V and 0 bases from J, the junction contained 5 bases not matched to a gene. CDR1 and CDR2 from the germline V gene are SEHNR and FQNEAQ (reference sequence). CDR3 length: 15 residues. CDR3 in amino acids: CASSRAQGSTDTQYF. As DNA, the CDR3 is TGTGCCAGCAGCCGCGCACAGGGGAGCACAGATACGCAGTATTTT.

This clonotype was observed a handful of times. The junction departs from germline at one end; a sequencing error may be responsible. CDR3 sequence: CSVERAGIRDF. As DNA, the CDR3 is TGCAGCGTTGAACGTGCAGGGATCAGGGACTTC. The chain couples TRBV29-1 to TRBJ2-7; maybe TRBD1 (5 bases). The CDR3 is made up of 11 amino acids. The germline CDR1 and CDR2 sequences are SQVTM and ANQGSEA.

This clonotype has just one count. V gene TRBV9 combines with J gene TRBJ2-7; 10 positions match TRBD2. Trimming at V came to 0 bases and at J to 9 bases, leaving 9 bases not matched to a gene. The CDR3 loop spans 15 amino acids. Germline V gives CDR1 SGDLS, CDR2 YYNGEE. CDR3 region: CASSVGLAGVVRQYF. CDR3 in DNA: TGTGCCAGCAGCGTAGGCCTAGCGGGAGTAGTTAGGCAGTACTTC.

This clonotype was observed a few times. V is TRBV19 and J is TRBJ1-5, with 11 bases identical to TRBD1. The CDR3 is 16 amino acids. Germline V gives CDR1 LNHDA, CDR2 SQIVND (reference sequence). J lost 6 bases, V lost 5 bases, and 9 bases had no gene match. CDR3: CASSSRGQGVGQPQHF. The CDR3 DNA reads TGTGCCAGTAGTTCCCGGGGACAGGGGGTAGGTCAGCCCCAGCATTTT.

This chain joins TRBV10-2 and TRBJ1-2, with D tentatively TRBD1 (5 bases). This CDR3 is 15 amino acids long. The germline V gene has CDR1 WSHSY and CDR2 SAAADI. The V and J ends lost 6 bases and 0 bases respectively, with 14 bases between them. CDR3 protein: CASSLGHLANYGYTF. The CDR3 coding sequence is TGCGCCAGCAGCCTCGGACATCTCGCTAACTATGGCTACACCTTC.

The table lists this clonotype with a count of one. This chain links TRBV6-1 with TRBJ2-1; 10 bases are shared with TRBD1. Germline V CDR1 and CDR2: MNHNS, SASEGT. Trimming took 10 bases from V and 1 from J; bases not matched to a gene: 4. The CDR3 runs 14 residues. The CDR3 is CATGTGASYNEQFF. The CDR3 region has the DNA TGTGCCACCGGGACAGGGGCTTCCTACAATGAGCAGTTCTTC.

This clonotype was seen a handful of times. V gene TRBV7-9 combines with J gene TRBJ2-7; TRBD2 matches 7 bases. There are 16 residues in the CDR3. Trimming removed 1 base from V and 7 bases from J; junction bases left unmatched: 13. Germline values: CDR1 SEHNR, CDR2 FQNEAQ (reference sequence). CDR3 region: CASSLDSGGSGAEQYF. The CDR3 nucleotides are TGTGCCAGCAGCTTAGACTCCGGCGGGAGTGGGGCTGAGCAGTACTTC.

The chain links TRBV7-3 to TRBJ1-1; TRBD1 is a possible D gene (5 bases). The CDR3 has 13 amino acids. Trimming took off 0 bases at V and 10 bases at J, with 12 bases between the two ends. Germline V lookup: CDR1 SGHTA, CDR2 FQGTGA. The CDR3 DNA follows: TGTGCCAGCAGCTTAACATCGGGGACGGCAGCTTTCTTT. As protein: CASSLTSGTAAFF. Filled out from reference TRBV7-3 and TRBJ1-1, the complete variable domain reads GAGVSQTPSNKVTEKGKYVELRCDPISGHTALYWYRQSLGQGPEFLIYFQGTGAADDSGLPNDRFFAVRPEGSVSTLKIQRTERGDSAVYLCASSLTSGTAAFFGQGTRLTVV.

V usage is TRBV12-3 or TRBV12-4 and J usage is TRBJ2-3; 12 nucleotides line up with TRBD2. J lost 3 bases, V lost 3 bases, and 4 bases had no gene match. The CDR3 extends over 16 amino acids. The CDR3 reads CASSFPSGRVTDTQYF. The CDR3 DNA reads TGTGCCAGCAGTTTCCCTAGCGGGAGGGTGACAGATACGCAGTATTTT.

This rearrangement joins TRBV20-1 to TRBJ1-2, with 8 bases matching TRBD1. Trimming took 0 bases from V and 6 from J; bases not matched to a gene: 9. This CDR3 contains 15 residues. From germline, CDR1 is DFQATT and CDR2 SNEGSKA (reference sequence). CDR3 in DNA: TGCAGTGCTAGAGACCCCGGACAGGGTACTGATGGCTACACCTTC. This encodes CSARDPGQGTDGYTF.

The chain couples TRBV5-1 to TRBJ2-1; TRBD2 is a possible D gene (6 bases). The CDR3 sequence is 16 residues long. V was pared by 4 bases and J by 8 bases, with 22 bases between. Germline CDR1 reads SGHRS; CDR2 reads YFSETQ. The CDR3 here is CASSDGGGGKIDEQFF. CDR3 in DNA: TGCGCCAGCAGCGACGGGGGTGGGGGGAAGATCGATGAGCAGTTCTTC.

The chain has TRBV7-9 and TRBJ1-6, with 8 bases fitting TRBD1. The trim removed 4 bases at V and 1 base at J, leaving 3 bases unmatched. The CDR3 consists of 16 residues. The germline CDR1 and CDR2 sequences are SEHNR and FQNEAQ (reference sequence). The CDR3 DNA is TGTGCCAGCAGCTCGACAGGGGAATCCTATAATTCACCCCTCCACTTT. This sequence encodes CASSSTGESYNSPLHF.

The genes are TRBV29-1 and TRBJ1-1; a weak D match, TRBD1 (6 bases). Trimming took off 6 bases at V and 5 bases at J, with 16 bases between the two ends. The CDR3 contains 13 residues. Germline CDR1 SQVTM, CDR2 ANQGSEA. This chain's CDR3 is CSVVTRTETEAFF. The CDR3 coding sequence is TGCAGCGTCGTAACTCGGACAGAGACTGAAGCTTTCTTT.

The chain links TRBV28 to TRBJ2-4; D ambiguous. V was trimmed by 5 bases and J by 3 bases, leaving 14 bases between them. Germline loops: CDR1 MDHEN, CDR2 SYDVKM. This CDR3 comprises 15 residues. The CDR3 loop reads CASSPHQTGKNIQYF. Written as DNA, the CDR3 is TGTGCCAGCAGTCCCCACCAGACTGGCAAAAACATTCAGTACTTC.

V and J are TRBV20-1 and TRBJ1-1; maybe TRBD1 (5 bases). CDR1 is DFQATT, CDR2 SNEGSKA, per germline (reference sequence). Trimming pared 2 bases from V and 2 bases from J, leaving 15 bases between. The CDR3 length is 15 residues. The CDR3 protein is CSARPPGGENTEAFF. CDR3 bases: TGCAGTGCTAGACCTCCCGGGGGAGAAAACACTGAAGCTTTCTTT.